This is a list of T cell receptor beta chains from one sample in a study of T cells in Graves' hyperthyroidism and ophthalmopathy. Using its own MiXCR run on the multiplex PCR reads, TCRdb lists one record per CDR3 protein. This sample yields 470,000 or so distinct CDR3 sequences, of which under 25% are seen a single time; 26% belongs to the top ten. Sequencing was carried out using blood. These receptors originate from a man aged 18 to 29 with Graves' hyperthyroidism. CDR3s include the opening cysteine and the closing phenylalanine or tryptophan. Each record gives: J gene, D gene, clone size, V gene, CDR3 DNA, CDR3 protein. D genes are given only for firm matches. A row's size may be missing; if present it is once, few, many or a size class.

TRBJ2-3 . many TRBV6-1 TGTGCCAGCCGGCCAGTCGCTAGCACAGATACGCAGTATTTT CASRPVASTDTQYF
TRBJ1-1 TRBD1 many TRBV28 TGTGCCAGCAGTTTATTAGGGACAGGGGTCACTGAAGCTTTCTTT CASSLLGTGVTEAFF
TRBJ2-7 TRBD2 . TRBV4-1 TGCGCCAGCAGCTCGGTGTATAGCGGGGGAAACGAGCAGTACTTC CASSSVYSGGNEQYF
TRBJ1-2 . . TRBV6-1 TGTGCCACCACCTCCCCTGGACAGAACTATGGCTACACCTTC CATTSPGQNYGYTF
TRBJ1-5 . few TRBV2 TGTGCCAGCAGCGAACCAGGGGAACAGCCCCAGCATTTT CASSEPGEQPQHF
TRBJ1-3 TRBD1 many TRBV11-3 TGTGCCAGCAGCGCCAGGGGGGCGTCTGGAAACACCATATATTTT CASSARGASGNTIYF
TRBJ2-2 TRBD1 . TRBV4-1 TGTGCCAGCAGCGGACCGGGACAGGTGACCGGGGAGCTGTTTTTT CASSGPGQVTGELFF
TRBJ2-5 . many TRBV11-3 TGTGCCAGCAGCTTAGCCCCGGTTGGAGAGACCCAGTACTTC CASSLAPVGETQYF
TRBJ1-6 . few TRBV20-1 TGCAGTGCAGAGTGGACAGCTGCTATCAATTCACCCCTCCACTTT CSAEWTAAINSPLHF
TRBJ2-7 . . TRBV28 TGTGCCAGCAGTTTACGCGGAGAGTCCCACGAGCAGTACTTC CASSLRGESHEQYF
TRBJ2-7 . . TRBV25-1 TGTGCCAGCAGTGGAAAAGGACTTCCCTACGAGCAGTACTTC CASSGKGLPYEQYF